The 12 T cell receptor beta chains in this list originate from one sample, sequenced in a study of blood T cell repertoires in COVID-19. The assay was immunoSEQ multiplex PCR, and TCRdb's table has in-frame clones only and misses some. The repertoire includes a few hundred thousand clones, roughly 87% of them detected once, and 3% to 4.5% sits in the top ten. The sequenced sample was peripheral blood. All receptors derive from a woman aged 60 to 75 with COVID-19, enrolled during active disease.

The gene calls are TRBV9 and TRBJ2-1; 7 nucleotides agree with TRBD1. This CDR3 region has 15 residues. Germline lookup yields CDR1 SGDLS and CDR2 YYNGEE. With 2 bases clipped from V and 5 bases from J, the junction kept 7 bases outside the gene matches. The CDR3 protein is CASSVQTGINNEQFF. The CDR3, as DNA: TGTGCCAGCAGCGTCCAGACAGGGATTAACAATGAGCAGTTCTTC.

The rearrangement links TRBV13 to TRBJ1-1; no firm D call. CDR1 PRHDT and CDR2 FYEKMQ come from the germline V gene (reference sequence). Trimming cost V 3 bases and J 7 bases, with 15 bases left between them. The CDR3 spans 14 residues. The CDR3 reads CASSLGADVGEAFF. CDR3 DNA sequence: TGTGCCAGCAGCTTGGGCGCCGATGTGGGTGAAGCTTTCTTT.

On this clone itself: The junction departs from the called germline gene at one end, perhaps through a read error. V is TRBV7-7 and J is TRBJ1-5, with 10 positions matching TRBD1. Germline V gene lookup returns CDR1 SSHAT and CDR2 FNYEAQ (reference sequence). The length of the CDR3 is 19 residues. CDR3 bases: TGTGCTAGCAGCCCCCCTCCTCCGGGACAGGGGAGTAGCAATCAGCCCCAGCATTTT. Its protein product is CASSPPPPGQGSSNQPQHF. Using reference TRBV7-7 and TRBJ1-5 for the parts outside the CDR3, the full variable domain is GAGVSQSPRYKVTKRGQDVTLRCDPISSHATLYWYQQALGQGPEFLTYFNYEAQPDKSGLPSDRFSAERPEGSISTLTIQRTEQRDSAMYRCASSPPPPGQGSSNQPQHFGDGTRLSIL.

About this clone: A read error may account for a junction end that differs from germline. This sequence joins TRBV27 and TRBJ2-6; 9 bases agree with TRBD1. The length of the CDR3 is 22 residues. Germline V gene data show CDR1 as MNHEY and CDR2 as SMNVEV (reference sequence). CDR3 nucleotides: TGTGCCAGCATTTTATGGGCGCGGTGGGGGGGACAGGGCAACTCTGGGGCCAACGTCCTGACTTTC. This translates into CASILWARWGGQGNSGANVLTF.

The V gene is TRBV14, the J gene TRBJ1-2, with unresolved D. CDR1 and CDR2 (germline): SGHDN, FVKESK. The V gene lost 2 bases and the J gene lost 0 bases, with 10 bases spanning the gap. CDR3 length equals 15 residues. CDR3 residues: CASSQRGTTNYGYTF. As DNA, the CDR3 is TGTGCCAGCAGCCAACGGGGAACAACTAACTATGGCTACACCTTC.

The rearrangement joins TRBV5-8 to TRBJ1-1, with 8 bases that match TRBD1. J was trimmed by 5 bases and V by 6 bases; bases with no gene match: 9. This CDR3 comprises 14 residues. The germline V gene encodes CDR1 SGHTS and CDR2 YDEGEE. The DNA of the CDR3 is TGTGCCAGCACCTTAGGACAGGGAGGAACTGAAGCTTTCTTT. It encodes CASTLGQGGTEAFF.

This chain connects TRBV4-1 to TRBJ2-5, with D perhaps matching TRBD2 (5 bases). The germline gives CDR1 MGHRA, CDR2 YSYEKL. The V end lost 3 bases, the J end lost 1 base, and 18 bases lay between the germline ends. The CDR3 loop spans 17 amino acids. The CDR3 spells CASSQVTAEKFQETQYF. The CDR3 nucleotides read TGCGCCAGCAGCCAGGTCACAGCGGAAAAATTCCAAGAGACCCAGTACTTC.

The genes are TRBV6-5 and TRBJ1-1, with TRBD1 as a possible D gene (5 bases). CDR3 size: 15 residues. Germline V lookup: CDR1 MNHEY, CDR2 SVGAGI. V was pared by 6 bases and J by 0 bases, with 14 bases between. The chain's CDR3 is CASRAFAGMNTEAFF. The CDR3 DNA reads as TGTGCCAGCAGGGCCTTTGCAGGGATGAACACTGAAGCTTTCTTT.

This rearrangement joins TRBV7-9 to TRBJ2-3; 8 bases fit TRBD2. The CDR3 extends over 16 amino acids. Germline loops: CDR1 SEHNR, CDR2 FQNEAQ (reference sequence). With 4 bases clipped from V and 4 bases from J, the junction kept 10 bases outside the gene matches. CDR3 sequence: CASSSGTSSRADTQYF. CDR3 nucleotide sequence: TGTGCCAGCAGCTCCGGGACTAGTAGTAGGGCAGATACGCAGTATTTT.

The CDR3: CAISAGYNQPQHF. CDR3 coding DNA: TGTGCCATCAGTGCAGGGTACAATCAGCCCCAGCATTTT. The chain carries TRBV10-3 and TRBJ1-5; possibly TRBD1 for D (5 bases). CDR3 length: 13 residues. The V gene's germline CDR1 is ENHRY and CDR2 SYGVKD. V lost 4 bases, J lost 3 bases, and 7 bases lay in between.

Comments on this clone: Other DNA variants within this sample encode the same CDR3. This rearrangement joins TRBV5-1 to TRBJ2-2; 9 nucleotides agree with TRBD1. CDR1 is SGHRS and CDR2 is YFSETQ in the germline V gene. This CDR3 has 15 residues. V dropped 3 bases and J dropped 5; count of bases not matched to a gene: 5. The DNA of the CDR3 is TGCGCCAGCAGCTGGGGACAGGGTAATACCGGGGAGCTGTTTTTT. The encoded protein is CASSWGQGNTGELFF.

CDR3 in amino acids: CASSRNVGGSQPQHF. CDR3 nucleotide sequence: TGTGCCAGCAGCCGAAACGTCGGGGGAAGTCAGCCCCAGCATTTT. The V call is TRBV3-1 (or the pseudogene TRBV3-2), the J call TRBJ1-5; D is perhaps TRBD1 (5 bases). Germline lookup yields CDR1 LGHDT and CDR2 YNNKEL (reference sequence). V was trimmed by 4 bases and J by 6 bases, leaving 16 bases between them. The CDR3 runs 15 residues.